Given below is one T cell receptor (beta chain) in context. The antigen this receptor binds is unknown. The library was made by 5' RACE. Each TCR library was prepared from about 4,000 ng of total RNA. For each sample, cDNA was synthesized in eight separate reactions using SMARTScribe reverse transcriptase. Unique molecular identifiers containing a 6-nucleotide sample barcode were introduced through template switching during cDNA synthesis. Amplification of TCRalpha and TCRbeta cDNA involved two nested PCRs of roughly 17 and 9 cycles, and each PCR was followed by bead purification. Before amplification, the cDNA was both treated with uracil DNA-glycosylase and purified with the QIAquick PCR purification kit. The second PCR added Illumina TruSeq-compatible adapters along with sample-specific barcodes. TapeStation and Qubit were used to check library quality and concentration, and 5 ng of each library went into the pool. Pooled libraries were sequenced on an Illumina HiSeq2500 single-index Rapid Run with 2 x 100 bp reads and custom sequencing primers. In the original analysis: PCR and sequencing errors were corrected by UMI-based consensus assembly using MiGEC version 1.2.6. MiXCR version 2.1.1 was used for V(D)J alignment, clonotype assembly and CDR3 extraction. To normalise gene usage, clonotype sharing and MAIT/NKT TCR abundance, the top 1000, 10 000 and 20 000 clonotypes in each sample were analysed. Diversity was computed as the inverse Simpson index with the vegan R package after downsampling to 27 000 UMIs. Paired Mann-Whitney U tests were applied to discordant twin pairs, and Benjamini-Hochberg correction was used for multiple testing. TCRdb reprocessed the reads, and each CDR3 protein sequence is entered once, without DNA. These V and J calls derive from TCRdb rather than the authors' analysis. The sample's records list just over 300,000 distinct CDR3 sequences. 5.5% to 6.5% of the sample goes to the ten largest clones.

This entry is derived from a study of monozygotic twins with inflammatory bowel disease (dated by TCRdb to the late 2010s). For the study in its entirety: The full study comprised around 28 monozygotic twin pairs: nine German pairs (four IBD-concordant, five IBD-discordant) and 19 IBD-discordant Danish pairs. The search for disease-associated traits relied mainly on comparing IBD patients with their genetically identical healthy co-twins within discordant pairs. Each individual had, on average, about 151 000 unique TCRalpha sequences and 181 000 unique TCRbeta sequences available for analysis.

Results and caveats for the whole study, not just this receptor: Repertoire similarity did not differ between concordant and discordant twins, possibly due to limited statistical power. Different T cell subtypes could not be distinguished in the analysis. Because patients received different immunosuppressive treatments, the repertoires may have picked up extra background noise and variability between individuals. The results gave no support for a single strong signal or clonotype linked to IBD. Compared with healthy twins, IBD patients had fewer clonotypes in common with other individuals, a difference most pronounced in patients showing signs of disease activity. IBD patients had lower TCRbeta repertoire diversity, measured by the inverse Simpson index, than their healthy co-twins.

From each donor, an approximately 2.5 ml peripheral blood sample was drawn into PAXgene tubes and stored at -80 degrees C. Without any T cell sorting, total RNA was extracted from whole blood using the PAXgene blood miRNA kit on an automated QIAcube. Peripheral blood from monozygotic twin pairs, either concordant or discordant for inflammatory bowel disease, underwent deep TCRalpha and TCRbeta repertoire profiling that used unique molecular barcoding. Smoking habits were recorded for all twin pairs, with individuals classified as current, former or never smokers. As encoded in the germline V gene, CDR1 is SGHVS while CDR2 is FQNEAQ. From cysteine to phenylalanine, the CDR3 is 16 amino acids long. Only the protein is on record.

The chain employs TRBV7-8 and TRBJ2-3; the D call of TRBD2 rests on TCRdb alone, since no DNA is present to check it. The sequencing input was blood. This sequence originates from a human donor with ulcerative colitis or Crohn's disease, or a healthy co-twin of an affected twin (not recorded which). CDR3 reads: CASSVETSGNTDTQYF.